The 22 T cell receptor beta chains below come from one sample, sequenced in a study of cytotoxic CD8 clonotypes in ibrutinib-treated CLL. The protocol was immunoSEQ multiplex PCR, while the TCRdb copy is restricted to in-frame clones and leaves out a portion. The table lists 250,000 to 350,000 clones, roughly 76% of them singletons. The sample consisted of PBMCs, taken at disease progression, from a patient treated with ibrutinib. The receptors come from a human donor with chronic lymphocytic leukemia.

The gene calls are TRBV7-9 and TRBJ2-1, with D possibly matching TRBD1 (6 bases). Germline values: CDR1 SEHNR, CDR2 FQNEAQ (reference sequence). V lost 1 base to trimming and J lost 6 bases, with 7 bases between them. CDR3 length: 13 amino acids. CDR3 loop: CASSLEQGNEQFF. Written as DNA, the CDR3 is TGTGCCAGCAGCTTAGAACAGGGCAATGAGCAGTTCTTC.

The chain carries TRBV2 and TRBJ2-3; D remains ambiguous. Germline V gene lookup returns CDR1 SNHLY and CDR2 FYNNEI. Trimming stripped 3 bases from V and 6 bases from J, with 10 bases between. The CDR3 length is 13 residues. In DNA, the CDR3 is TGTGCCAGCAGTGAGGGCGGTAGGGATACGCAGTATTTT. This encodes CASSEGGRDTQYF.

The chain couples TRBV28 to TRBJ2-3; 8 bases match TRBD2. The CDR3 length is 19 residues. CDR1 and CDR2 (germline): MDHEN, SYDVKM. Losses at the gene ends were 1 base for V and 2 bases for J; bases not matched to a gene: 14. The CDR3 loop is CASSLSLTGLALTTDTQYF. CDR3 coding DNA: TGTGCCAGCAGTTTATCCCTAACTGGACTAGCCCTCACCACAGATACGCAGTATTTT. Together with reference TRBV28 and TRBJ2-3, the CDR3 gives the full variable domain: DVKVTQSSRYLVKRTGEKVFLECVQDMDHENMFWYRQDPGLGLRLIYFSYDVKMKEKGDIPEGYSVSREKKERFSLILESASTNQTSMYLCASSLSLTGLALTTDTQYFGPGTRLTVL.

This clone was seen a few times. This rearrangement joins TRBV10-3 to TRBJ2-5; D unresolved. Trimming pared 4 bases from V and 4 bases from J, leaving 7 bases between. This CDR3 is built from 12 residues. CDR1 is ENHRY, CDR2 SYGVKD, per germline. Here the CDR3 reads CAISVRGETQYF. The CDR3 DNA sequence: TGTGCCATCAGTGTTAGAGGAGAGACCCAGTACTTC.

This clone was detected only a few times. The V call is TRBV4-3, the J call TRBJ1-2; D ambiguous. The CDR3 runs to 18 residues. From germline, CDR1 is LGHNA and CDR2 YSLEER. Trimming left V 0 bases short and J 5 bases short, with 22 bases between. The CDR3 DNA reads as TGCGCCAGCAGCCAAGATCTTAGGAGTGTAGAACAGAAGTATGGCTACACCTTC. Protein sequence: CASSQDLRSVEQKYGYTF.

V usage is TRBV29-1 and J usage is TRBJ2-3; 9 bases map to TRBD2. J was trimmed by 2 bases and V by 2 bases; bases with no gene match: 8. The CDR3 consists of 16 residues. CDR1 and CDR2 from the germline V gene are SQVTM and ANQGSEA. The CDR3 DNA reads TGCAGCGTTGAAACGAGCGGGAGGACTCACACAGATACGCAGTATTTT. It is translated as CSVETSGRTHTDTQYF.

There are a few counts of this clone. The V call is TRBV7-6, the J call TRBJ1-6, with 7 bases aligning to TRBD1. Germline V CDR1 and CDR2: SGHVS, FNYEAQ. V lost 4 bases and J lost 5; bases outside the gene matches: 5. The CDR3 has 15 amino acids. CDR3 loop: CASSYRGEDNSPLHF. CDR3 sequence (DNA): TGTGCCAGCAGCTACAGGGGCGAGGATAATTCACCCCTCCACTTT.

This chain uses TRBV7-6 with TRBJ2-3; D is ambiguous. Germline CDR1 is SGHVS and CDR2 is FNYEAQ. The CDR3 is 15 residues long. V lost 5 bases and J lost 4, with 16 bases in between. The CDR3 spells CASSRLPNGADTQYF. CDR3 in DNA: TGTGCCAGCAGCCGACTTCCCAATGGGGCAGATACGCAGTATTTT.

The chain combines TRBV19 with TRBJ2-7; D ambiguous. There are 15 residues in the CDR3. V dropped 3 bases and J dropped 4 bases, with 16 bases sitting between them. CDR1 and CDR2 (germline): LNHDA, SQIVND (reference sequence). Here the CDR3 DNA reads TGTGCCAGTAGTATCGGTGGGGAATTGGGGTACGAGCAGTACTTC. Amino acids: CASSIGGELGYEQYF.

This clone occurred once. J is TRBJ2-7 and V is TRBV5-1; 9 nucleotides match TRBD1. V dropped 4 bases and J dropped 0; count of bases not matched to a gene: 11. Germline CDR1 and CDR2: SGHRS and YFSETQ. The CDR3 contains 17 residues. The DNA of the CDR3 is TGCGCCAGCAGCCGGGGCCTCGGGACAGGGAGCTCCTACGAGCAGTACTTC. Encoded protein: CASSRGLGTGSSYEQYF. The complete variable domain, with remaining parts taken from reference TRBV5-1 and TRBJ2-7, reads KAGVTQTPRYLIKTRGQQVTLSCSPISGHRSVSWYQQTPGQGLQFLFEYFSETQRNKGNFPGRFSGRQFSNSRSEMNVSTLELGDSALYLCASSRGLGTGSSYEQYFGPGTRLTVT.

The V and J genes are TRBV10-3 and TRBJ2-1; D remains unclear. CDR3 size: 12 residues. Germline V gives CDR1 ENHRY, CDR2 SYGVKD. V lost 8 bases and J lost 4, with 9 bases in between. CDR3 DNA: TGTGCCATCCAGGACGAGTACAATGAGCAGTTCTTC. Encoded protein: CAIQDEYNEQFF.

This clone was detected a few times. The V and J genes are TRBV5-1 and TRBJ1-1; D remains ambiguous. Trimming stripped 0 bases from V and 9 bases from J, with 9 bases between. The CDR3 is 12 amino acids. Per the germline V gene, CDR1 is SGHRS and CDR2 is YFSETQ. The CDR3 DNA is TGCGCCAGCAGCTTGGCGTCGGGAAAAGCTTTCTTT. It codes for CASSLASGKAFF. The full variable domain, in which reference TRBV5-1 and TRBJ1-1 provide the parts outside the CDR3, is KAGVTQTPRYLIKTRGQQVTLSCSPISGHRSVSWYQQTPGQGLQFLFEYFSETQRNKGNFPGRFSGRQFSNSRSEMNVSTLELGDSALYLCASSLASGKAFFGQGTRLTVV.

The rearrangement joins TRBV18 to TRBJ1-1; no clear D gene. The CDR3 covers 12 residues. V shed 3 bases and J shed 8 bases, with 10 bases lying between them. The germline V gene has CDR1 KGHSH and CDR2 LQKENI. Here the CDR3 reads CASSPYQQEAFF. In DNA, the CDR3 is TGTGCCAGCTCACCGTATCAACAAGAAGCTTTCTTT. Supplemented by reference TRBV18 and TRBJ1-1, the full variable domain reads NAGVMQNPRHLVRRRGQEARLRCSPMKGHSHVYWYRQLPEEGLKFMVYLQKENIIDESGMPKERFSAEFPKEGPSILRIQQVVRGDSAAYFCASSPYQQEAFFGQGTRLTVV.

J is TRBJ2-3 and V is TRBV21-1; the table calls TRBD2, which could not be checked here. TRBV21-1 is given as a pseudogene. The CDR3 covers 19 residues. CDR3 amino acids: CASSKGLADIDGCPDTQYF. The DNA for the CDR3 is TGTGCCAGCAGCAAGGGACTAGCGGACATTGATGGATGTCCCGATACGCAGTATTTT.

The chain carries TRBV4-1 and TRBJ2-3; D gene ambiguous. The CDR3 has 13 residues. Trimming cost V 4 bases and J 5 bases, with 10 bases left between them. Per the germline V gene, CDR1 is MGHRA and CDR2 is YSYEKL. As DNA, the CDR3 is TGCGCCAGCAGCCTAACAAACCTAGATACGCAGTATTTT. It encodes CASSLTNLDTQYF.

This chain joins TRBV29-1 and TRBJ1-2; weak D call: TRBD1 (5 bases). This CDR3 is 12 amino acids long. Germline V lookup: CDR1 SQVTM, CDR2 ANQGSEA. V was trimmed by 2 bases and J by 4 bases, leaving 8 bases between them. CDR3 loop: CSVELGGYGYTF. The CDR3 nucleotides are TGCAGCGTTGAATTGGGGGGCTATGGCTACACCTTC.

The rearrangement uses TRBV7-2 and TRBJ2-1; D is unclear. Trimming removed 1 base at V and 2 bases at J, with 9 bases between. This CDR3 comprises 15 residues. Germline V lookup: CDR1 SGHTA, CDR2 FQGNSA. The DNA for the CDR3 is TGTGCCAGCAGCTTAGTTGGGGTTCCCTACAATGAGCAGTTCTTC. Protein sequence: CASSLVGVPYNEQFF.

The chain recombines TRBV27 with TRBJ1-5, with a tentative D call TRBD1 (5 bases). V shed 6 bases and J shed 3 bases, with 12 bases lying between them. CDR1 MNHEY and CDR2 SMNVEV come from the germline V gene (reference sequence). The CDR3 runs 14 residues. The DNA for the CDR3 is TGTGCCAGCAGAGGTGAGGGGATCAATCAGCCCCAGCATTTT. Protein: CASRGEGINQPQHF.

J is TRBJ1-4 and V is TRBV15, with 7 positions matching TRBD1. V lost 0 bases to trimming and J lost 1 base; unmatched junction nucleotides: 17. The CDR3 is 21 amino acids. CDR1 and CDR2 (germline): LNHNV, YYDKDF (reference sequence). CDR3 bases: TGTGCCACCAGCAGAGATCCCAGACAGGGTAGGGATGGAGGAACTAATGAAAAACTGTTTTTT. This encodes CATSRDPRQGRDGGTNEKLFF.

The V call is TRBV19, the J call TRBJ1-6; no clear D. The germline V gene encodes CDR1 LNHDA and CDR2 SQIVND (reference sequence). The germline V and J ends were trimmed by 3 bases and 7 bases, with 13 bases remaining between them. The CDR3 is made up of 15 amino acids. CDR3: CASSINDFWNSPLHF. The CDR3 DNA reads TGTGCCAGTAGTATTAACGATTTTTGGAATTCACCCCTCCACTTT.

This chain links TRBV7-9 with TRBJ1-5; D is ambiguous. The CDR3 totals 15 residues. Deletions cut 2 bases from V and 9 bases from J, with 17 bases between. Per the germline V gene, CDR1 is SEHNR and CDR2 is FQNEAQ (reference sequence). The CDR3 sequence is CASSLHSPGLGPQHF. CDR3 sequence (DNA): TGTGCCAGCAGCTTACACAGCCCGGGGTTGGGGCCCCAGCATTTT. Full variable domain (outside the CDR3, taken from reference TRBV7-9 and TRBJ1-5): DTGVSQNPRHKITKRGQNVTFRCDPISEHNRLYWYRQTLGQGPEFLTYFQNEAQLEKSRLLSDRFSAERPKGSFSTLEIQRTEQGDSAMYLCASSLHSPGLGPQHFGDGTRLSIL.

The chain is built from TRBV7-9 and TRBJ1-2; D might be TRBD1 (6 bases). CDR3 length equals 19 residues. Trimming left V 5 bases short and J 4 bases short, with 29 bases between. The V gene's germline CDR1 is SEHNR and CDR2 FQNEAQ (reference sequence). This chain's CDR3 is CASSAVGHEKYKRIYGYTF. In DNA form, the CDR3 reads TGTGCCAGCAGCGCGGTGGGACACGAAAAGTATAAACGGATCTATGGCTACACCTTC.